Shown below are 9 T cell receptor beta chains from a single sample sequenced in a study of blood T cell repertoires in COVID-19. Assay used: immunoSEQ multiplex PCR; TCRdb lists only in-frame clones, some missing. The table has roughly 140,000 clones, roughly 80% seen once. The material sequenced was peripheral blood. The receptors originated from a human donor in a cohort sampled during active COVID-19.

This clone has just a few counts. CDR3: CASSPPDSLGSYEQYF. The CDR3 bases are TGTGCCAGCTCACCACCGGACAGTCTGGGCTCCTACGAGCAGTACTTC. The rearrangement uses TRBV18 and TRBJ2-7; perhaps TRBD1 as D (6 bases). The V and J ends lost 0 bases and 0 bases respectively, with 12 bases between them. The CDR3 has 16 amino acids. In germline, CDR1 is KGHSH, CDR2 LQKENI.

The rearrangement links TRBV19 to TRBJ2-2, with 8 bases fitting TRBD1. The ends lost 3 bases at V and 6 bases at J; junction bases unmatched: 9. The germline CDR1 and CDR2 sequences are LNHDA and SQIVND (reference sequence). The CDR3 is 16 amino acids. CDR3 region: CASSMFGGRGPGELFF. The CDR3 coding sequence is TGTGCCAGTAGTATGTTTGGTGGCAGGGGGCCCGGGGAGCTGTTTTTT.

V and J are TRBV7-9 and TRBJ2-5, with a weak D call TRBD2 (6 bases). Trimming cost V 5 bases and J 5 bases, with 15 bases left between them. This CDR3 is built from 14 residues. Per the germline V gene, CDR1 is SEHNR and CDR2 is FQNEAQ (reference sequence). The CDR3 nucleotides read TGTGCCAGCAGCGAGGGATCGGAGGGGGAGACCCAGTACTTC. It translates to CASSEGSEGETQYF. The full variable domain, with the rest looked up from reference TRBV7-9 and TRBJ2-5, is DTGVSQNPRHKITKRGQNVTFRCDPISEHNRLYWYRQTLGQGPEFLTYFQNEAQLEKSRLLSDRFSAERPKGSFSTLEIQRTEQGDSAMYLCASSEGSEGETQYFGPGTRLLVL.

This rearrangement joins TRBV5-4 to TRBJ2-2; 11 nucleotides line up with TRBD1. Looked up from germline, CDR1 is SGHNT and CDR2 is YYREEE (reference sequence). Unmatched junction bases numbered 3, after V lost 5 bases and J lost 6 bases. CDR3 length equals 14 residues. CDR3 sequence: CASRPDRGPGELFF. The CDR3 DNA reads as TGTGCCAGCAGGCCGGACAGGGGGCCCGGGGAGCTGTTTTTT. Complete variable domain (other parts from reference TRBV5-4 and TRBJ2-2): ETGVTQSPTHLIKTRGQQVTLRCSSQSGHNTVSWYQQALGQGPQFIFQYYREEENGRGNFPPRFSGLQFPNYSSELNVNALELDDSALYLCASRPDRGPGELFFGEGSRLTVL.

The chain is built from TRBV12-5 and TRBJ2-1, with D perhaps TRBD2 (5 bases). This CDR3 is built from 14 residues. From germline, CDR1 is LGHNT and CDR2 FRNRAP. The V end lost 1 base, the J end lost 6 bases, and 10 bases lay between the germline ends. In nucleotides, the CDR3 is TGTGCTAGTGGTTTGGGGACTCAAGTCAATGAGCAGTTCTTC. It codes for CASGLGTQVNEQFF.

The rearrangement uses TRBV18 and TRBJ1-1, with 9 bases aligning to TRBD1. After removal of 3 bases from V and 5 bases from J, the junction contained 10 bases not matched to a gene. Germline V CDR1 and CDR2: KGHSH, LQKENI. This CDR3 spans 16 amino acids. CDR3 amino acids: CASSPRTGALDTEAFF. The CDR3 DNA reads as TGTGCCAGCTCACCGCGGACAGGGGCACTAGATACTGAAGCTTTCTTT.

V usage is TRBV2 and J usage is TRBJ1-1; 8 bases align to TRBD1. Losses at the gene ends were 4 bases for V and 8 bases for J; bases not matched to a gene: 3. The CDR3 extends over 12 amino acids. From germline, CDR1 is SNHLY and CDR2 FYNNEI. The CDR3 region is CASSGQGSEAFF. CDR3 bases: TGTGCCAGCAGTGGACAGGGGTCAGAAGCTTTCTTT.

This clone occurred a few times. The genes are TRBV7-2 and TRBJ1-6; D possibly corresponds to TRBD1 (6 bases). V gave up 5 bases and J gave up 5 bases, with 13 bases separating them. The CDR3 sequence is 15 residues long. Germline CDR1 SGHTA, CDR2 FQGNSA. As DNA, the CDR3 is TGTGCCAGCAGCAACACCCCAGGGGATAATTCACCCCTCCACTTT. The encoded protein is CASSNTPGDNSPLHF.

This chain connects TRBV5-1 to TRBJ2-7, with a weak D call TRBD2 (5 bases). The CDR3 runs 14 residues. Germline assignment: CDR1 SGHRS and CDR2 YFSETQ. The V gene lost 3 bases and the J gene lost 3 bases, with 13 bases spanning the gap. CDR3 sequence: CASSSREKNYEQYF. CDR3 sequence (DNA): TGCGCCAGCAGCTCCCGGGAAAAGAACTACGAGCAGTACTTC.